This T cell receptor beta chain emerged from a study of T cell changes during pregnancy in multiple sclerosis. The assay was immunoSEQ multiplex PCR, and TCRdb's table has in-frame clones only and misses some. This table has 65,000 to 95,000 clones, approximately 90% appearing once. From germline, CDR1 is LGHNA and CDR2 YNFKEQ. Trimming removed 0 bases from V and 5 bases from J; junction bases left unmatched: 6. The CDR3 has 15 amino acids. The chain uses TRBV4-2 and TRBJ2-7; TRBD1 matches 8 bases. The source material was peripheral blood, sampled before pregnancy. The TCR comes from a female donor with multiple sclerosis, enrolled in a pregnancy study. The CDR3 bases are TGTGCCAGCAGCCAAGAGTTAGGACAGGGTGACGAGCAGTACTTC. Translating it yields CASSQELGQGDEQYF.